This TCR beta chain is from a study of T cells after yellow fever vaccination. Looking at the study overall: With SMART-Seq v4 Ultra Low Input, the fractions containing low cell numbers were prepared. Study findings and constraints: A weaker but faster secondary response was observed, peaking on day 5 versus 15.

Germline CDR1 reads DFQATT; CDR2 reads SNEGSKA (reference sequence). The CDR3 length is 11 residues. V lost 3 bases to trimming and J lost 8 bases, with 10 bases between them. This clonotype came up many times. Its matching antigen is unknown. Researchers made TCR cDNA using 5'RACE template switching, and this step added a universal primer site and UMIs. TCRdb re-analysed the 5' RACE reads in MiXCR, keeping a single row per CDR3 protein. The sample holds about 150,000 distinct CDR3 sequences, roughly 6.7% seen once. The material sequenced was CD4+ T cells sorted from PBMCs, taken 10 days after the yellow fever booster vaccination. The chain joins TRBV20-1 to TRBJ1-1, with no clear D. The TCR was taken from a man under 40 who received the YFV17D yellow fever vaccine. DNA of the CDR3: TGCAGTGCTAGTCACACGGAGGAAGCTTTCTTT. Amino acids: CSASHTEEAFF.